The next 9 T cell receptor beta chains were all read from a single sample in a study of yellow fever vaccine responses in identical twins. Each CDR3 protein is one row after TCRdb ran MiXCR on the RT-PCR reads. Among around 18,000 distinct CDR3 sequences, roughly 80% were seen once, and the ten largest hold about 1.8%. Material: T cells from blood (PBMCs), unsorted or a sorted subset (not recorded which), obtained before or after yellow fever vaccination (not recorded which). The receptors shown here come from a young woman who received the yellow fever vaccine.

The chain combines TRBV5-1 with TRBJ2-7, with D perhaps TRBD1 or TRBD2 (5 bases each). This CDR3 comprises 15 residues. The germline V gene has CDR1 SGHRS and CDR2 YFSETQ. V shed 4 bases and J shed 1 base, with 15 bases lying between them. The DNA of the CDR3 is TGCGCCAGCAGCACCTTAGAGGGGCAATCCTACGAGCAGTACTTC. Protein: CASSTLEGQSYEQYF.

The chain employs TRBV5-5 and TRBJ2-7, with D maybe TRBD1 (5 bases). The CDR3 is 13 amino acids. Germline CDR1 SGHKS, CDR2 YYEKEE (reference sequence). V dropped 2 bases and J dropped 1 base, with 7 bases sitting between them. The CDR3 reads CASSFQGSYEQYF. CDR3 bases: TGTGCCAGCAGCTTTCAGGGTTCCTACGAGCAGTACTTC.

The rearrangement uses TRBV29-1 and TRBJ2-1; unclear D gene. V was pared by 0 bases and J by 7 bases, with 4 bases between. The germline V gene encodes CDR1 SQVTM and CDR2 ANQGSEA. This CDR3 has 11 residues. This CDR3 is CSVEDLNEQFF. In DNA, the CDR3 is TGCAGCGTTGAAGACCTAAATGAGCAGTTCTTC.

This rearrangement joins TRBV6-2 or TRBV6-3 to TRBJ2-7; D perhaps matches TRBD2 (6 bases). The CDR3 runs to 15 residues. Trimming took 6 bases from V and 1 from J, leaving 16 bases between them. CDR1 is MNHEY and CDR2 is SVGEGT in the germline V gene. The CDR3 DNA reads TGTGCCAGCAGCTTACGGGGCGGGACTTCCTACGAGCAGTACTTC. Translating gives CASSLRGGTSYEQYF.

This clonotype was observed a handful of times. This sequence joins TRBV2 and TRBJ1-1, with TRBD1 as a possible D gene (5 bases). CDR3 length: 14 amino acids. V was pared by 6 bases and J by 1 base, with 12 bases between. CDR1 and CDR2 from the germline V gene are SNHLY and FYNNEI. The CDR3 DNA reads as TGTGCCAGCAGCGGCGACAGTCCGAACACTGAAGCTTTCTTT. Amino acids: CASSGDSPNTEAFF.

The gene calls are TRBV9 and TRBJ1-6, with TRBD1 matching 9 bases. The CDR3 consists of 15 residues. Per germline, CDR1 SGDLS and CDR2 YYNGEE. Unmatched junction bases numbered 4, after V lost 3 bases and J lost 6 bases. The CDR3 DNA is TGTGCCAGCAGCGGAACACAGGGGGCTAATTCACCCCTCCACTTT. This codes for CASSGTQGANSPLHF.

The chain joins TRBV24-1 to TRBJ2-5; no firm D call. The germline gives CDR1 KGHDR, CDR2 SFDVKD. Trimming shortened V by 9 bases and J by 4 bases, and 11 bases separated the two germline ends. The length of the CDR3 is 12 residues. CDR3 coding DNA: TGTGCCACCGGAACAGATTTAGAGACCCAGTACTTC. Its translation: CATGTDLETQYF.

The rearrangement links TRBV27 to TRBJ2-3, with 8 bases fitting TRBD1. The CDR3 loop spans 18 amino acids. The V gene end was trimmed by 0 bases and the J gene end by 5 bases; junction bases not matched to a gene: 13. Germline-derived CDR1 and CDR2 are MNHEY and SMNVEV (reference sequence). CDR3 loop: CASSLSGQGSPLGDTQYF. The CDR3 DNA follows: TGTGCCAGCAGTTTATCCGGACAGGGATCGCCTCTCGGAGATACGCAGTATTTT.

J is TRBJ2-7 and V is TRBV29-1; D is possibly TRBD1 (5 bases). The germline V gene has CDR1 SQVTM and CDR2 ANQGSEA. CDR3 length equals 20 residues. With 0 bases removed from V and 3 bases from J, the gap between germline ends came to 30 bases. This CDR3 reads CSVEDPGPQITTTSYYEQYF. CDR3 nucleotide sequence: TGCAGCGTTGAAGATCCAGGGCCTCAAATTACCACTACGAGCTACTACGAGCAGTACTTC.